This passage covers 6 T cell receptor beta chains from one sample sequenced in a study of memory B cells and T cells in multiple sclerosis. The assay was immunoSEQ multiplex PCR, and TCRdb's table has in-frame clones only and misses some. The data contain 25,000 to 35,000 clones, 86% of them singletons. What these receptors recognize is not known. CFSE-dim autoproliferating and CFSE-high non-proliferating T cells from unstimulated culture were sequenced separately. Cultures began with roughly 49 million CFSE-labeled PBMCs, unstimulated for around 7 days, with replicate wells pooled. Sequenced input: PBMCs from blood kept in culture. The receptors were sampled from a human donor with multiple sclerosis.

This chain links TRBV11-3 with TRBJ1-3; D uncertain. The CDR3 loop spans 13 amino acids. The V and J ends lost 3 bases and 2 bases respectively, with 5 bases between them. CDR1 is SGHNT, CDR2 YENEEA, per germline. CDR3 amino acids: CASSFGPGNTIYF. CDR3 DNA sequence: TGTGCCAGCAGCTTTGGCCCTGGAAACACCATATATTTT.

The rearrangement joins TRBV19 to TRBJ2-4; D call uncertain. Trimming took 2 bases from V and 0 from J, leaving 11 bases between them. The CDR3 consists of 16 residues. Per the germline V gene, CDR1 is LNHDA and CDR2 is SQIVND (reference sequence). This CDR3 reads CASSIISPGAKNIQYF. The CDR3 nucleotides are TGTGCCAGTAGTATAATCTCCCCAGGAGCCAAAAACATTCAGTACTTC.

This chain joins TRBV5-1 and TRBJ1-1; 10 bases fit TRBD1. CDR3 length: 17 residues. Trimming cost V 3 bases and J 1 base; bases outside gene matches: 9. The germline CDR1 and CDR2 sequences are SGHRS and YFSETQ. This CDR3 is CASSSLRDRGPNTEAFF. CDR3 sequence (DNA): TGCGCCAGCAGCTCCCTTCGGGACAGGGGACCGAACACTGAAGCTTTCTTT.

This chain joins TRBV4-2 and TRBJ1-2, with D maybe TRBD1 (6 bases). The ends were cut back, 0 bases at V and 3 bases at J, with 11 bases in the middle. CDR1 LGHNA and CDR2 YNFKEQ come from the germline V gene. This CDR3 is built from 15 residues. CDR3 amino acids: CASSQDDNRDYGYTF. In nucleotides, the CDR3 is TGTGCCAGCAGCCAAGACGATAACAGGGACTATGGCTACACCTTC.

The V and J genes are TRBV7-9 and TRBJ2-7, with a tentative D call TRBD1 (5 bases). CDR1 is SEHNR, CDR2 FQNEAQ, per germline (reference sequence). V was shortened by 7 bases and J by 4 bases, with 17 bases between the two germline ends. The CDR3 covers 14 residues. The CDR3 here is CASNSDRNPYEQYF. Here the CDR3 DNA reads TGTGCCAGCAACTCTGACAGAAACCCTTACGAGCAGTACTTC.

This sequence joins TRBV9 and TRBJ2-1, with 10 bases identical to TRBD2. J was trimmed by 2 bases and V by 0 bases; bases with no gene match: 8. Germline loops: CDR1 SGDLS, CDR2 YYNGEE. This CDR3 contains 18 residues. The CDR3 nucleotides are TGTGCCAGCAGCGTAGGGTTAGCGGGAGGAGGGCCCTACAATGAGCAGTTCTTC. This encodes CASSVGLAGGGPYNEQFF.